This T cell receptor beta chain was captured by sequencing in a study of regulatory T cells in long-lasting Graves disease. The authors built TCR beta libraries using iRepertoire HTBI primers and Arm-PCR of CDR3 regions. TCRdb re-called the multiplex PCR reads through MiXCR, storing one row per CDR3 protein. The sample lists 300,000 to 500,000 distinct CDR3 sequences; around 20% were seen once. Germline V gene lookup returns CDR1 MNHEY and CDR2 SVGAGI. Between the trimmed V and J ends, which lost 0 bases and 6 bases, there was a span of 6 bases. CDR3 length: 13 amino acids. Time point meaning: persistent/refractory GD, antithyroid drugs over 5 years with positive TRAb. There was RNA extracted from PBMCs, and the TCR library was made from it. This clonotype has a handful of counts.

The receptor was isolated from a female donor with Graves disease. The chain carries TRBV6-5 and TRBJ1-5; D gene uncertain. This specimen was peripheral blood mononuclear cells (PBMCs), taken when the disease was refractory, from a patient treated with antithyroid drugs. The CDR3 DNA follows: TGTGCCAGCAGTTACTCGAAGGGTCAGCCCCAGCATTTT. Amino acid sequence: CASSYSKGQPQHF.